This T cell receptor (beta chain) stems from a study of shared clonotypes between healthy human individuals. Germline CDR1 and CDR2: SNHLY and FYNNEI. Trimming took 6 bases from V and 7 from J, leaving 15 bases between them. This CDR3 is 14 amino acids long. Nashville, Tennessee was home to all donors, who were Caucasian adults. Execution of the assay was at deep level. The protocol was immunoSEQ multiplex PCR, while the TCRdb copy is restricted to in-frame clones and leaves out a portion. The sample includes about 470,000 clones, around 75% of them seen just once. Sequencing was carried out using PBMCs. The rearrangement joins TRBV2 to TRBJ2-2, with a possible D match to TRBD1 (5 bases). This TCR was recovered from a woman in her 40s in good health. Some clones in this sample may be carry-over from other donors' samples. This chain's CDR3 is CASRGADYYGELFF. The CDR3 DNA reads TGTGCCAGCAGAGGGGCCGATTACTACGGGGAGCTGTTTTTT. Supplemented by reference TRBV2 and TRBJ2-2, the full variable domain reads EPEVTQTPSHQVTQMGQEVILRCVPISNHLYFYWYRQILGQKVEFLVSFYNNEISEKSEIFDDQFSVERPDGSNFTLKIRSTKLEDSAMYFCASRGADYYGELFFGEGSRLTVL.